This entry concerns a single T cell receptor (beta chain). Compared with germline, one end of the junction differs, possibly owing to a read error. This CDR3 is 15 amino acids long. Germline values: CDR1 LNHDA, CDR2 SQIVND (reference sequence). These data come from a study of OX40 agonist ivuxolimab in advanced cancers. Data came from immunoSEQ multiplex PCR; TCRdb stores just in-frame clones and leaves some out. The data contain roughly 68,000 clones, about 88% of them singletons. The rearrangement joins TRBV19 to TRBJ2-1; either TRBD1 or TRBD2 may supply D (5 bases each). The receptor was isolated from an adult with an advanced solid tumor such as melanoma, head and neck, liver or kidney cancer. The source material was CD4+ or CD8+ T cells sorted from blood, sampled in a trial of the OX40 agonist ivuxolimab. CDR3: CASRIGAQIGGEQFF. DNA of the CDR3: TGTGCCAGTAGAATAGGGGCGCAAATTGGAGGTGAGCAGTTCTTC.